These T cell receptor beta chains were read from a single sample in a study of T cells in Graves' hyperthyroidism and ophthalmopathy. TCRdb re-analysed the multiplex PCR reads in MiXCR, keeping a single row per CDR3 protein. The top ten clones hold roughly an eighth of a sample with around 440,000 distinct CDR3 sequences, about a sixth of them seen once. The specimen was blood. These receptors all stem from a woman between 18 and 30 years old with Graves' hyperthyroidism. Both conserved end residues are part of each CDR3. D genes are given only for firm matches. Clone size is given for some rows only: seen once, a few or many times, or a class if the clone is expanded.

>TRBD1|many|TRBV2|TRBJ2-7
CASTLRQGPYEQYF
TGTGCCAGCACCCTAAGACAGGGTCCCTACGAGCAGTACTTC
>-|many|TRBV10-2|TRBJ2-3
CASRLHGGTGPDTQYF
TGCGCCAGCAGACTTCACGGAGGGACGGGACCAGATACGCAGTATTTT
>-|many|TRBV3-1|TRBJ2-1
CASSQEGPYNEQFF
TGTGCCAGCAGCCAAGAAGGGCCTTACAATGAGCAGTTCTTC
>TRBD1|-|TRBV11-2|TRBJ1-1
CASSLGGQGTEAFF
TGTGCCAGCAGCTTAGGGGGACAGGGTACTGAAGCTTTCTTT
>TRBD1|many|TRBV6-1|TRBJ2-7
CASSPDRGRLFRPYEQYF
TGTGCCAGCAGCCCAGACAGGGGGCGTCTCTTCCGCCCTTACGAGCAGTACTTC
>-|many|TRBV7-7|TRBJ2-5
CASSLDSGKETQYF
TGTGCTAGCAGCTTAGATTCAGGGAAAGAGACCCAGTACTTC
>-|few|TRBV4-1|TRBJ1-2
CASSQDRAAFGYGYTF
TGCGCCAGCAGCCAAGACCGCGCGGCATTTGGCTATGGCTACACCTTC
>-|many|TRBV6-1|TRBJ2-7
CASTKGQAYEQYF
TGTGCCAGCACTAAGGGGCAGGCCTACGAGCAGTACTTC
>-|-|TRBV20-1|TRBJ2-7
CSVSEGGVQYF
TGCAGTGTTTCCGAGGGGGGCGTGCAGTACTTC
>-|-|TRBV7-6|TRBJ2-3
CASSSPRGPRTDTQYF
TGTGCCAGCAGCTCCCCAAGGGGACCACGCACAGATACGCAGTATTTT